This section outlines one T cell receptor beta chain sequence together with its context. Its matching antigen is unknown. Time point described: pre-treatment baseline. The data derive from a study of blood T cell dynamics during melanoma immunotherapy. V was clipped by 5 bases and J by 4 bases, with 11 bases between them. CDR1 is SEHNR, CDR2 FQNEAQ, per germline (reference sequence). The CDR3 has 14 amino acids. Data came from immunoSEQ multiplex PCR; TCRdb stores just in-frame clones and leaves some out. The sample yields about 14,000 clones, over 75% seen once. General study findings and limits: Clones driving repertoire changes may be melanoma-specific or general immune activation.

Material: blood, obtained from a patient treated with checkpoint blockade. The clonotype originates from a human donor with melanoma. The V gene is TRBV7-9, the J gene TRBJ1-4; D gene ambiguous. The CDR3 DNA is TGTGCCAGCAGCGTAGAGGCCTTTAATGAAAAACTGTTTTTT. It translates to CASSVEAFNEKLFF.